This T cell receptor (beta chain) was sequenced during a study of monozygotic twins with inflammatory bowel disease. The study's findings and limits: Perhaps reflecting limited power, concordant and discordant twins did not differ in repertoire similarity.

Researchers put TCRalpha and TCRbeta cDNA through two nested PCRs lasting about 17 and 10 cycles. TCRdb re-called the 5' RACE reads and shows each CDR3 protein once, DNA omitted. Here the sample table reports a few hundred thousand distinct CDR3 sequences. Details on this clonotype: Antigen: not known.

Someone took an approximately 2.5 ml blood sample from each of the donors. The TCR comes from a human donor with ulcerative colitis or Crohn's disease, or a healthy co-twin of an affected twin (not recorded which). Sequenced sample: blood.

Here the CDR3 reads CASSSPNFLSTDTQYF. The chain recombines TRBV13 with TRBJ2-3. The CDR3 has 16 residues. Looked up from germline, CDR1 is PRHDT and CDR2 is FYEKMQ (reference sequence).